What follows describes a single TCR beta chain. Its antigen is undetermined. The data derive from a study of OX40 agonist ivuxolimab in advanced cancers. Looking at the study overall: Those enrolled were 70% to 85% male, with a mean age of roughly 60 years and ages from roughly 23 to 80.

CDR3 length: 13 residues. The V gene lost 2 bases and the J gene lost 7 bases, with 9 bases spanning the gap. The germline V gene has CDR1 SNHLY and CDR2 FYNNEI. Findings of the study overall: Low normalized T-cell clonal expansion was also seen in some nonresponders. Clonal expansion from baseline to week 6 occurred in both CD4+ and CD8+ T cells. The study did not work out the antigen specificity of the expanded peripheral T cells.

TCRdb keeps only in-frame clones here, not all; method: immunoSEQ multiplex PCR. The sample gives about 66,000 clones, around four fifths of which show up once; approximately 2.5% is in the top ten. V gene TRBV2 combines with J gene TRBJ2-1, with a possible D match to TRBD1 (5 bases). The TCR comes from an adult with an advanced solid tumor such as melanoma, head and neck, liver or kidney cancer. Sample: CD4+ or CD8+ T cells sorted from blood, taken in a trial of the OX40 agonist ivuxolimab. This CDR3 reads CASSEQGMNEQFF. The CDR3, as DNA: TGTGCCAGCAGTGAACAGGGTATGAATGAGCAGTTCTTC.